This T cell receptor (beta chain) was identified in a study of blood T cell repertoires in COVID-19. V lost 4 bases and J lost 10, with 18 bases in between. Germline CDR1 reads SGHRS; CDR2 reads YFSETQ. This CDR3 is built from 15 residues. TCRdb keeps only in-frame clones here, not all; method: immunoSEQ multiplex PCR. The table has about 480,000 clones, more than 85% seen once. The receptor was isolated from a woman aged 60-75 years who had recovered from COVID-19. The chain is built from TRBV5-1 and TRBJ1-6, with a tentative D call TRBD1 (6 bases). The specimen sequenced was PBMCs or T cells enriched from blood (not recorded which). The CDR3 region has the DNA TGCGCCAGCAGCCCCGAGGTGGGGGCCCAGTCACCCCTCCACTTT. It encodes CASSPEVGAQSPLHF.